Below are 25 T cell receptor beta chains sequenced from a single sample in a study of blood T cell repertoires in COVID-19. Measured with immunoSEQ multiplex PCR; TCRdb has only the in-frame clones, and not every one. The sample has 350,000 or so clones; over 85% are singletons. Sequencing used peripheral blood. The receptors were sampled from an older woman with COVID-19, enrolled during active disease.

The rearrangement uses TRBV9 and TRBJ2-1, with TRBD2 matching over 7 bases. Germline values: CDR1 SGDLS, CDR2 YYNGEE. This CDR3 spans 15 amino acids. Trimming at V came to 3 bases and at J to 9 bases, leaving 12 bases not matched to a gene. The CDR3 spells CASSESRAGETEQFF. In DNA, the CDR3 is TGTGCCAGCAGCGAGAGCAGGGCGGGGGAGACTGAGCAGTTCTTC.

This chain links TRBV5-1 with TRBJ2-5, with a weak D call TRBD1 (6 bases). This CDR3 has 18 residues. The germline gives CDR1 SGHRS, CDR2 YFSETQ. Trimming shortened V by 0 bases and J by 5 bases, and 23 bases separated the two germline ends. This CDR3 is CASSLAGPDRTRRETQYF. CDR3 DNA sequence: TGCGCCAGCAGCTTGGCAGGCCCAGACAGGACCCGACGGGAGACCCAGTACTTC.

The V and J genes are TRBV5-1 and TRBJ2-2; D gene unclear. CDR1 is SGHRS and CDR2 is YFSETQ in the germline V gene. The CDR3 covers 13 residues. The V and J ends lost 1 base and 6 bases respectively, with 7 bases between them. The CDR3 spells CASSLIEAGELFF. The DNA for the CDR3 is TGCGCCAGCAGCTTGATTGAGGCCGGGGAGCTGTTTTTT.

V is TRBV12-5 and J is TRBJ1-1, with D uncertain. Trimming cost V 5 bases and J 8 bases, with 9 bases left between them. CDR1 LGHNT and CDR2 FRNRAP come from the germline V gene. The CDR3 runs 11 residues. The CDR3 DNA follows: TGTGCTAGTGGTCCACGGGTAGAAGCTTTCTTT. Its protein product is CASGPRVEAFF. Full variable domain (rest looked up from reference TRBV12-5 and TRBJ1-1): DARVTQTPRHKVTEMGQEVTMRCQPILGHNTVFWYRQTMMQGLELLAYFRNRAPLDDSGMPKDRFSAEMPDATLATLKIQPSEPRDSAVYFCASGPRVEAFFGQGTRLTVV.

This clone appeared a single time. This chain joins TRBV5-1 and TRBJ1-2, with 9 nucleotides matching TRBD1. This CDR3 is 14 amino acids long. The germline V gene has CDR1 SGHRS and CDR2 YFSETQ. J lost 4 bases, V lost 6 bases, and 7 bases had no gene match. CDR3 bases: TGCGCCAGCAAAACCGGGACAGGGCCCTATGGCTACACCTTC. It codes for CASKTGTGPYGYTF.

V usage is TRBV28 and J usage is TRBJ2-3; 8 bases match TRBD2. The germline CDR1 and CDR2 sequences are MDHEN and SYDVKM. Trimming cost V 5 bases and J 6 bases; bases outside gene matches: 7. The CDR3 covers 14 residues. CDR3 nucleotides: TGTGCCAGCAGTCCCCGGGGGGGCCTGGATACGCAGTATTTT. Protein sequence: CASSPRGGLDTQYF.

This clone was seen a single time. CDR3 sequence reads: CASSLIQLNTEAFF. The CDR3 nucleotides read TGTGCCAGCAGCTTAATACAGCTGAACACTGAAGCTTTCTTT. This chain uses TRBV7-9 with TRBJ1-1, with D hard to call. Trimming pared 2 bases from V and 0 bases from J, leaving 7 bases between. The CDR3 covers 14 residues. Germline lookup yields CDR1 SEHNR and CDR2 FQNEAQ (reference sequence).

The V gene is TRBV27, the J gene TRBJ2-1, with TRBD2 as a possible D gene (6 bases). Trimming took off 3 bases at V and 9 bases at J, with 9 bases between the two ends. Per germline, CDR1 MNHEY and CDR2 SMNVEV (reference sequence). The CDR3 totals 12 residues. CDR3 bases: TGTGCCAGCAGTTTCCAGGGAGGTGAGCAGTTCTTC. It encodes CASSFQGGEQFF.

The rearrangement links TRBV19 to TRBJ2-3; D is possibly TRBD2 (6 bases). Germline CDR1 and CDR2: LNHDA and SQIVND (reference sequence). The CDR3 is 17 residues long. V lost 6 bases and J 1 base, leaving 20 bases between the germline ends. CDR3 nucleotide sequence: TGTGCCAGTAGGTCTAACGATTTGGGGGGAGGCACAGATACGCAGTATTTT. It is translated as CASRSNDLGGGTDTQYF.

V is TRBV9 and J is TRBJ1-5; D not certain. The CDR3 runs to 15 residues. V was cut by 0 bases and J by 5 bases, with 12 bases left in between. Germline V gives CDR1 SGDLS, CDR2 YYNGEE. DNA for the CDR3: TGTGCCAGCAGCGTAGGCCCTGAGCGTTATCAGCCCCAGCATTTT. Translated: CASSVGPERYQPQHF. The variable domain in full, completed from reference TRBV9 and TRBJ1-5, reads DSGVTQTPKHLITATGQRVTLRCSPRSGDLSVYWYQQSLDQGLQFLIQYYNGEERAKGNILERFSAQQFPDLHSELNLSSLELGDSALYFCASSVGPERYQPQHFGDGTRLSIL.

The chain employs TRBV7-2 and TRBJ1-1; TRBD1 agrees at 7 bases. The CDR3 totals 17 residues. V shed 3 bases and J 1 base; nucleotides not matched to a gene: 11. Germline V CDR1 and CDR2: SGHTA, FQGNSA. CDR3 in DNA: TGTGCCAGCAGCTTTCCAGGGGACAGTCGGAGGAACACTGAAGCTTTCTTT. Translation gives CASSFPGDSRRNTEAFF. Looking up the rest from reference TRBV7-2 and TRBJ1-1 gives the full variable domain: GAGVSQSPSNKVTEKGKDVELRCDPISGHTALYWYRQSLGQGLEFLIYFQGNSAPDKSGLPSDRFSAERTGGSVSTLTIQRTQQEDSAVYLCASSFPGDSRRNTEAFFGQGTRLTVV.

This clone was seen more than once but under ten times. The genes are TRBV3-1 (or the pseudogene TRBV3-2) and TRBJ2-3; 11 bases align to TRBD2. CDR1 is LGHDT and CDR2 is YNNKEL in the germline V gene (reference sequence). The length of the CDR3 is 15 residues. Germline trimming cut 7 bases from V and 12 bases from J; bases unmatched to any gene: 15. CDR3 sequence (DNA): TGTGCCAGCAAAGCACTAGCGGGGGCCCCGGGGTCACAGTATTTT. Amino acids: CASKALAGAPGSQYF.

This clone was observed a few times. This rearrangement joins TRBV6-2 or TRBV6-3 to TRBJ2-3; 8 bases are a match to TRBD2. The CDR3 runs 17 residues. The trim removed 5 bases at V and 3 bases at J, leaving 13 bases unmatched. Germline CDR1 MNHEY, CDR2 SVGEGT. Here the CDR3 DNA reads TGTGCCAGCAGTGGCCCGGGACTAGGGAGGCTGACAGATACGCAGTATTTT. As protein: CASSGPGLGRLTDTQYF.

The V gene is TRBV19, the J gene TRBJ1-1; D unresolved. In germline, CDR1 is LNHDA, CDR2 SQIVND (reference sequence). V lost 6 bases and J lost 0, with 11 bases in between. The length of the CDR3 is 14 residues. In DNA, the CDR3 is TGTGCCAGTAGACGGACTGACCTGAACACTGAAGCTTTCTTT. It yields the protein CASRRTDLNTEAFF.

The chain couples TRBV5-1 to TRBJ1-3, with D perhaps matching TRBD1 (6 bases). In germline, CDR1 is SGHRS, CDR2 YFSETQ. The CDR3 has 16 amino acids. V was clipped by 4 bases and J by 0 bases, with 14 bases between them. CDR3 in DNA: TGCGCCAGCAGCCTTACCACAGGGAGCTCTGGAAACACCATATATTTT. It codes for CASSLTTGSSGNTIYF.

The chain recombines TRBV7-2 with TRBJ1-6; D is unclear. Germline assignment: CDR1 SGHTA and CDR2 FQGNSA. The CDR3 contains 14 residues. Trimming removed 4 bases from V and 3 bases from J, with 7 bases in between. CDR3 nucleotides: TGTGCCAGCAGCTCTCTAAGCTATAATTCACCCCTCCACTTT. It encodes CASSSLSYNSPLHF.

V gene TRBV3-1 (or the pseudogene TRBV3-2) combines with J gene TRBJ2-7; 10 positions agree with TRBD1. CDR3 size: 14 residues. V lost 4 bases to trimming and J lost 5 bases; unmatched junction nucleotides: 5. Germline-derived CDR1 and CDR2 are LGHDT and YNNKEL (reference sequence). This CDR3 is CASSRGQGYHEQYF. The CDR3 DNA reads TGTGCCAGCAGCCGGGGACAGGGGTACCACGAGCAGTACTTC.

The V and J genes are TRBV18 and TRBJ1-5; 9 positions match TRBD1. The J segment lost 4 bases and the V segment lost 4 bases, leaving 2 bases of the junction unmatched. The CDR3 length is 14 residues. CDR1 is KGHSH, CDR2 LQKENI, per germline. The CDR3 DNA is TGTGCCAGCTCACAGGGACAGGGAAATCAGCCCCAGCATTTT. Its protein is CASSQGQGNQPQHF.

V and J are TRBV7-9 and TRBJ2-1; unclear D gene. The CDR3 sequence is 12 residues long. CDR1 is SEHNR and CDR2 is FQNEAQ in the germline V gene (reference sequence). Deletions cut 7 bases from V and 7 bases from J, with 11 bases between. This CDR3 is CASTLTENEQFF. The CDR3 nucleotides read TGTGCCAGCACTTTGACGGAGAATGAGCAGTTCTTC.

The chain recombines TRBV6-1 with TRBJ1-2; 8 bases are shared with TRBD1. V gave up 7 bases and J gave up 0 bases; unmatched junction bases: 7. CDR1 and CDR2 from the germline V gene are MNHNS and SASEGT. The length of the CDR3 is 15 residues. The CDR3 nucleotides read TGTGCCAGCAATACACAGGGGGGAACTAACTATGGCTACACCTTC. Translating it yields CASNTQGGTNYGYTF.

This clone is a singleton in its sample. The chain has TRBV7-9 and TRBJ1-2; possible D gene TRBD1, 5 bases. CDR1 and CDR2 from the germline V gene are SEHNR and FQNEAQ (reference sequence). V gave up 5 bases and J gave up 3 bases, with 16 bases separating them. CDR3 length equals 15 residues. CDR3 sequence: CASSLRPGQDYGYTF. The CDR3 bases are TGTGCCAGCAGCCTAAGACCCGGACAAGACTATGGCTACACCTTC.

The rearrangement joins TRBV4-2 to TRBJ2-5, with TRBD2 identical over 7 bases. CDR1 is LGHNA, CDR2 YNFKEQ, per germline. The CDR3 has 16 residues. The trim removed 4 bases at V and 0 bases at J, leaving 8 bases unmatched. The CDR3 region has the DNA TGTGCCAGCAGCCCGGAGGGGCGGGGGAACCAAGAGACCCAGTACTTC. Its translation is CASSPEGRGNQETQYF.

The chain employs TRBV10-2 and TRBJ1-2; 10 bases align to TRBD1. The CDR3 loop spans 14 amino acids. V trimming: 4 bases; J trimming: 4 bases; junction bases outside the gene matches: 3. Looked up from germline, CDR1 is WSHSY and CDR2 is SAAADI. This CDR3 reads CASSGQGAAYGYTF. The CDR3 bases are TGCGCCAGCAGTGGACAGGGGGCCGCCTATGGCTACACCTTC.

This chain links TRBV2 with TRBJ1-4; no clear D. The CDR3 length is 15 residues. Trimming pared 5 bases from V and 0 bases from J, leaving 10 bases between. Germline V gene data show CDR1 as SNHLY and CDR2 as FYNNEI. CDR3 residues: CASSITGATNEKLFF. CDR3 DNA sequence: TGTGCCAGCAGTATAACCGGTGCAACTAATGAAAAACTGTTTTTT. Full variable domain (outside the CDR3, taken from reference TRBV2 and TRBJ1-4): EPEVTQTPSHQVTQMGQEVILRCVPISNHLYFYWYRQILGQKVEFLVSFYNNEISEKSEIFDDQFSVERPDGSNFTLKIRSTKLEDSAMYFCASSITGATNEKLFFGSGTQLSVL.

V and J are TRBV4-1 and TRBJ1-2, with D unclear. This CDR3 is 14 amino acids long. Germline-derived CDR1 and CDR2 are MGHRA and YSYEKL. Trimming cost V 0 bases and J 1 base, with 6 bases left between them. The CDR3 region is CASSQDALNYGYTF. The DNA of the CDR3 is TGCGCCAGCAGCCAAGATGCGCTTAACTATGGCTACACCTTC.